This T cell receptor beta chain was documented in a study of T cells after yellow fever vaccination. Template-switching 5'RACE yielded the TCR cDNA; a universal primer site and UMIs were added in the process. One entry per CDR3 protein results from TCRdb running MiXCR on the 5' RACE reads. The sample contains just over 300,000 distinct CDR3 sequences, about 3.5% of which appear only once. Germline assignment: CDR1 SGHRS and CDR2 YFSETQ. Trimming removed 5 bases from V and 4 bases from J, with 16 bases in between. The CDR3 has 15 residues. This TCR was sampled from a man between 18 and 29 years old who received the YFV17D yellow fever vaccine. This specimen was PBMCs, taken on the day of the yellow fever booster vaccination. This chain links TRBV5-1 with TRBJ1-3; weak D call: TRBD1 (5 bases). The CDR3 bases are TGCGCCAGCAGAACCGCCGGGACGGAAGGAAACACCATATATTTT. Amino acids: CASRTAGTEGNTIYF. The whole variable domain, remainder taken from reference TRBV5-1 and TRBJ1-3, is KAGVTQTPRYLIKTRGQQVTLSCSPISGHRSVSWYQQTPGQGLQFLFEYFSETQRNKGNFPGRFSGRQFSNSRSEMNVSTLELGDSALYLCASRTAGTEGNTIYFGEGSWLTVV.